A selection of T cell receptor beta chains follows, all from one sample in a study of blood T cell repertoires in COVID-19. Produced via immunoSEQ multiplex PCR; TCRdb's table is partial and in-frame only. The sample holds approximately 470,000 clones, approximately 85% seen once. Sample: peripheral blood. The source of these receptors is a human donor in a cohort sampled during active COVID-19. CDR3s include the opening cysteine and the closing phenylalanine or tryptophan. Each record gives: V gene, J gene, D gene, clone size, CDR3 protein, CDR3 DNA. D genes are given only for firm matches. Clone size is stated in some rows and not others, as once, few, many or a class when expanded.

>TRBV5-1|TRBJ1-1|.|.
CASRWEGSPNTEAFF
TGCGCCAGCAGGTGGGAGGGCAGCCCGAACACTGAAGCTTTCTTT
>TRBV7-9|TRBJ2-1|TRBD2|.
CASSFGLAGGEQFF
TGTGCCAGCAGCTTCGGGCTAGCGGGAGGAGAGCAGTTCTTC
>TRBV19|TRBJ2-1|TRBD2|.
CASSISGRNNEQFF
TGTGCCAGTAGTATTAGCGGGAGGAACAATGAGCAGTTCTTC
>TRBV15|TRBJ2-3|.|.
CATRGSTDTQYF
TGTGCCACCCGAGGGAGCACAGATACGCAGTATTTT
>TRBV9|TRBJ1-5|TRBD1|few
CASSVAGQDYQPQHF
TGTGCCAGCAGCGTAGCTGGACAGGATTATCAGCCCCAGCATTTT
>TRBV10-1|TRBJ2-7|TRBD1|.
CASSEHRGNYEQYF
TGCGCCAGCAGTGAGCACAGGGGGAACTACGAGCAGTACTTC
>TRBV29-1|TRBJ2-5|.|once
CSVPPSGLRGRETQYF
TGCAGCGTTCCTCCTTCTGGGTTAAGGGGCCGGGAGACCCAGTACTTC
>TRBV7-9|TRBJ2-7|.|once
CASSPRGLSSYEQYF
TGTGCCAGCAGCCCCCGGGGGTTGTCTTCCTACGAGCAGTACTTC
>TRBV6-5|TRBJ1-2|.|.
CATTANYGYTF
TGTGCCACCACAGCTAACTATGGCTACACCTTC
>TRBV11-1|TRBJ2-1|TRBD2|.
CASSLTSVYNEQFF
TGTGCCAGCAGCTTAACTAGCGTTTACAATGAGCAGTTCTTC
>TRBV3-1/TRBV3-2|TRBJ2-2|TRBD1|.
CASSQDWTGQGAPLPDTGELFF
TGTGCCAGCAGCCAAGATTGGACGGGTCAGGGGGCTCCCTTACCGGACACCGGGGAGCTGTTTTTT
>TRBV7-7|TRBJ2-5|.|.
CASSLALNGVETQYF
TGTGCTAGCAGCTTAGCGCTGAACGGGGTAGAGACCCAGTACTTC
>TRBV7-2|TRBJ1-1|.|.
CASSPPLRGGRGPEAFF
TGTGCCAGCAGCCCCCCACTACGGGGGGGAAGGGGACCTGAAGCTTTCTTT
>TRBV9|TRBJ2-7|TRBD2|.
CASSRSGTEQYF
TGTGCCAGCAGCCGTAGCGGGACCGAGCAGTACTTC
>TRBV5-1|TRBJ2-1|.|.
CASRDRPGGSYNEQFF
TGCGCCAGCAGGGACAGACCGGGGGGTTCCTACAATGAGCAGTTCTTC
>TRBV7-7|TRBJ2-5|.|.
CASSLAAGKETQYF
TGTGCTAGCAGCTTAGCGGCCGGGAAAGAGACCCAGTACTTC
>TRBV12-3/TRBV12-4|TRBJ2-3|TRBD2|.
CASSGGVGDTQYF
TGTGCCAGCAGTGGGGGGGTGGGAGATACGCAGTATTTT
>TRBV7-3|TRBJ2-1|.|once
CASSLTLGIGAEQFF
TGTGCCAGCAGCTTAACCCTAGGGATTGGGGCTGAGCAGTTCTTC
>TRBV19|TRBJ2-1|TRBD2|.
CASSIVGGTGGYNEQFF
TGTGCCAGTAGTATAGTAGGGGGAACGGGAGGGTACAATGAGCAGTTCTTC
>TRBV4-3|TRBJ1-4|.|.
CASSQATGGWATNEKLFF
TGCGCCAGCAGCCAAGCGACGGGGGGATGGGCAACTAATGAAAAACTGTTTTTT
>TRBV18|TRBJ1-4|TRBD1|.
CASSPPPGQRYEKLFF
TGTGCCAGCTCACCACCACCGGGACAGAGATATGAAAAACTGTTTTTT
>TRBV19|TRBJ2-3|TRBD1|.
CASEGTASPPDTQYF
TGTGCCAGCGAGGGGACAGCGTCGCCCCCAGATACGCAGTATTTT